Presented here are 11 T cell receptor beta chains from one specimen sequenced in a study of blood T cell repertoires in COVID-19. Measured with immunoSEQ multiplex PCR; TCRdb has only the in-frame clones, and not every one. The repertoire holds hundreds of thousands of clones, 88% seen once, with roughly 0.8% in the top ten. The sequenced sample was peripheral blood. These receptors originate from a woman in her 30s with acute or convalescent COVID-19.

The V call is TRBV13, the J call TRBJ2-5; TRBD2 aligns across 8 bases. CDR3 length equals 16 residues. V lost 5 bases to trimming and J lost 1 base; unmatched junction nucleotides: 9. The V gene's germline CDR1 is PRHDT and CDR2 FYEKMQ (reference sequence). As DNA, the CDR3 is TGTGCCAGCAGCCCCTGGGCGGGAGGACCCCAAGAGACCCAGTACTTC. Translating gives CASSPWAGGPQETQYF.

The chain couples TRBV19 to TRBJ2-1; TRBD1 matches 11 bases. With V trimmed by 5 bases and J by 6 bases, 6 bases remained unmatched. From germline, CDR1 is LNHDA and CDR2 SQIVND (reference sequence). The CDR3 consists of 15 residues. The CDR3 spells CASSELGTGGNEQFF. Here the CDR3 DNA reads TGTGCCAGTAGTGAACTCGGGACAGGGGGCAATGAGCAGTTCTTC.

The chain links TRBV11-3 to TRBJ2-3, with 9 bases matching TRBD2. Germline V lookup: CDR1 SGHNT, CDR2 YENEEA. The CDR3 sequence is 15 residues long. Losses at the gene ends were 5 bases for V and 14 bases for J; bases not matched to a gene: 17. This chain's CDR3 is CASSRLGLADALPYF. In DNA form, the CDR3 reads TGTGCCAGCAGCCGTTTGGGACTAGCAGACGCCTTACCGTATTTT.

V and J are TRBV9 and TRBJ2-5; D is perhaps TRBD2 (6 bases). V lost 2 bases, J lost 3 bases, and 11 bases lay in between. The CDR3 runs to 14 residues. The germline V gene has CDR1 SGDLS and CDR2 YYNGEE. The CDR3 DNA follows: TGTGCCAGCAGCGTGGAGGGGTTTAAAGAGACCCAGTACTTC. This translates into CASSVEGFKETQYF.

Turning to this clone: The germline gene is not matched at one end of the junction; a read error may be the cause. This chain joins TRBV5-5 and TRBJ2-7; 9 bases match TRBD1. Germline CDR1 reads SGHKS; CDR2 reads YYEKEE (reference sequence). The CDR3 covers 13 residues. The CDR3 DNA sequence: TGTGCCAGCAGCTTTTCGGGACAGGGCACATCGCACTTC. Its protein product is CASSFSGQGTSHF.

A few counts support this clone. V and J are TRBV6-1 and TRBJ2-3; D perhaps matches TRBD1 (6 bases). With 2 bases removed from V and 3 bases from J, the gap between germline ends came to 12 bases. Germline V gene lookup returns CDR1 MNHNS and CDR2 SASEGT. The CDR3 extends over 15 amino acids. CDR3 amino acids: CASSELHRATDTQYF. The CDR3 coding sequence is TGTGCCAGCAGTGAATTGCACAGGGCGACAGATACGCAGTATTTT.

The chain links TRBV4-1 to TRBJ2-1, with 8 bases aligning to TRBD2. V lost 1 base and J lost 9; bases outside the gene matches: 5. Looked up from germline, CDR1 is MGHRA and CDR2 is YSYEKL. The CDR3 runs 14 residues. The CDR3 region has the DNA TGCGCCAGCAGCCAAGCCCTGGGACTAGGTGAGCAGTTCTTC. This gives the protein CASSQALGLGEQFF.

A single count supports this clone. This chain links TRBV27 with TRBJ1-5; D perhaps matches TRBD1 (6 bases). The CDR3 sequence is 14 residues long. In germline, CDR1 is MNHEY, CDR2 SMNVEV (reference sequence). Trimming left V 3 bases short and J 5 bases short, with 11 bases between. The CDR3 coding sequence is TGTGCCAGCAGTTTTTGGGCAGGGGATCAGCCCCAGCATTTT. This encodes CASSFWAGDQPQHF.

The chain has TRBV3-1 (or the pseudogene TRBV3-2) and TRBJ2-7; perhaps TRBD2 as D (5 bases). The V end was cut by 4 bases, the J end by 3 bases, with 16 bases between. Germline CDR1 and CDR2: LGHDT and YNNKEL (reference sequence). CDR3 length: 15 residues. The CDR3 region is CASSLRRTVLYEQYF. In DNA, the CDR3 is TGTGCCAGCAGCCTCAGAAGGACTGTACTCTACGAGCAGTACTTC.

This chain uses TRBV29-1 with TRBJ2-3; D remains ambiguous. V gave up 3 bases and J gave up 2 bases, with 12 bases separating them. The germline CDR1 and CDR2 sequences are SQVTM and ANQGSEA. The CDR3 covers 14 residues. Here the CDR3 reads CSVDNERFTDTQYF. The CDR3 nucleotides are TGCAGCGTTGATAATGAACGGTTCACAGATACGCAGTATTTT.

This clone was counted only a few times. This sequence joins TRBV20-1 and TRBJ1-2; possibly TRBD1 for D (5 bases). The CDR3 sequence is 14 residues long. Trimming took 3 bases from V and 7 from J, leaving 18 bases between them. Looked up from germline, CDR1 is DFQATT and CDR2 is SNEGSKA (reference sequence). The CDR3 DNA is TGCAGTGCTAGTTGGGACGCCGGCGGGGGTGGCTACACCTTC. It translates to CSASWDAGGGGYTF.